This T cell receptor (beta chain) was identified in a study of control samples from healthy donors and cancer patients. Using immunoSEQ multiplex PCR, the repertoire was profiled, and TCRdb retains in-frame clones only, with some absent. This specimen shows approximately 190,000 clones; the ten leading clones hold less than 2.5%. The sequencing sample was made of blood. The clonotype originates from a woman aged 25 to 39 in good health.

CDR3 residues: CASSQASRAGGYTF. CDR3 sequence (DNA): TGTGCCAGCAGCCAAGCTTCGAGGGCCGGCGGCTACACCTTC. The chain has TRBV3-1 (or the pseudogene TRBV3-2) and TRBJ1-2; D gene ambiguous. The V gene's germline CDR1 is LGHDT and CDR2 YNNKEL (reference sequence). The CDR3 runs 14 residues. V was pared by 1 base and J by 8 bases, with 14 bases between.